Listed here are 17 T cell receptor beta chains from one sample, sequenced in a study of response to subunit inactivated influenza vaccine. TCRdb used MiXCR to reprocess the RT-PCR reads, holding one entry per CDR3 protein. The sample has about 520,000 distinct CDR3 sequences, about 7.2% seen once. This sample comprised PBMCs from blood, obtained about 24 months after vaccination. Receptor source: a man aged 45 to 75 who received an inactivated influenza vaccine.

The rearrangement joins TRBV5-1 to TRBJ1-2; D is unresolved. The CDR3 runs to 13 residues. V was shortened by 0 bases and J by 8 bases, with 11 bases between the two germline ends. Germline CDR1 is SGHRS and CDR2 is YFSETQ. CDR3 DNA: TGCGCCAGCAGCTTGGGGGTAGCGGGCGGCTACACCTTC. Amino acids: CASSLGVAGGYTF.

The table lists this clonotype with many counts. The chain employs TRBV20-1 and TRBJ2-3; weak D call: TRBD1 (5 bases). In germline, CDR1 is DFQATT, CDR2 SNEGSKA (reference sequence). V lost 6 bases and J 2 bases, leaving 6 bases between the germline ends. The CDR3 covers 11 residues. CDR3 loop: CSADTTDTQYF. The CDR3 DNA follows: TGCAGTGCGGACACCACAGATACGCAGTATTTT.

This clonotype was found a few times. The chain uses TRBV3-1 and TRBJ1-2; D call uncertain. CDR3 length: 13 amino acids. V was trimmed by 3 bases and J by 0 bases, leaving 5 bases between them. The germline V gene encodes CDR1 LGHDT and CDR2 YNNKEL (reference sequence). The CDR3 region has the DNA TGTGCCAGCAGCCAGGGAACTAACTATGGCTACACCTTC. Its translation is CASSQGTNYGYTF. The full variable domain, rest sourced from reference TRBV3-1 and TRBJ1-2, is DTAVSQTPKYLVTQMGNDKSIKCEQNLGHDTMYWYKQDSKKFLKIMFSYNNKELIINETVPNRFSPKSPDKAHLNLHINSLELGDSAVYFCASSQGTNYGYTFGSGTRLTVV.

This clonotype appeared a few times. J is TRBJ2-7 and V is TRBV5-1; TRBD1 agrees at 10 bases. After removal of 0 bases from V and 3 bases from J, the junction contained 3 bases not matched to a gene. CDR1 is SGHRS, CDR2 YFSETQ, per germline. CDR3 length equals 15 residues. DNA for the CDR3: TGCGCCAGCAGCTTGGAGGGACAGGGGTACTACGAGCAGTACTTC. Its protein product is CASSLEGQGYYEQYF.

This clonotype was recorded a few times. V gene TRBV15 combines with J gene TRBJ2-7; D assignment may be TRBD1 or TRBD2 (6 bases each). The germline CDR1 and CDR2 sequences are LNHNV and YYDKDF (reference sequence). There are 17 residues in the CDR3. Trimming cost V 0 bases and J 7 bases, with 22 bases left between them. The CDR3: CATSRDGGSAGLREQYF. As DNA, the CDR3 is TGTGCCACCAGCAGAGATGGGGGCTCGGCGGGATTAAGGGAGCAGTACTTC.

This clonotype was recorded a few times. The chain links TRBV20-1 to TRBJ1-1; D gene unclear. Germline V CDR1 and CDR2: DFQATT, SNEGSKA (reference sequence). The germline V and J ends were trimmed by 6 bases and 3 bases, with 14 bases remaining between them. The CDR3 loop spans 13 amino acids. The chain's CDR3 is CSALRAGYTEAFF. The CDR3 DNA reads TGCAGTGCCCTCCGCGCTGGGTACACTGAAGCTTTCTTT.

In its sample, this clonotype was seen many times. The CDR3 nucleotides are TGCGCCAGCAGCCAAGGGCAGGCCAATCAGCCCCAGCATTTT. This encodes CASSQGQANQPQHF. The rearrangement links TRBV4-3 to TRBJ1-5; D remains unclear. Per the germline V gene, CDR1 is LGHNA and CDR2 is YSLEER. The CDR3 sequence is 14 residues long. V gave up 1 base and J gave up 3 bases, with 7 bases separating them.

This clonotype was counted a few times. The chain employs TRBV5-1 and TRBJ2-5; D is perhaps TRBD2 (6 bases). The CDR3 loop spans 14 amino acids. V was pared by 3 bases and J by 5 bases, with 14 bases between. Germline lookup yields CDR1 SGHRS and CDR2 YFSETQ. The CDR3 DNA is TGCGCCAGCAGCTACCAAAATGGGGGGGAGACCCAGTACTTC. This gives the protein CASSYQNGGETQYF.

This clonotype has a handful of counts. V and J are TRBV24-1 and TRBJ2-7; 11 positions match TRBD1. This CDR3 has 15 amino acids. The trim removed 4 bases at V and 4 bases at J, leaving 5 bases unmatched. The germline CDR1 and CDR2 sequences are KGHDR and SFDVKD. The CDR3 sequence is CATSDAGQGVYEQYF. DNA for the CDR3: TGTGCCACCAGTGACGCGGGACAGGGGGTGTACGAGCAGTACTTC.

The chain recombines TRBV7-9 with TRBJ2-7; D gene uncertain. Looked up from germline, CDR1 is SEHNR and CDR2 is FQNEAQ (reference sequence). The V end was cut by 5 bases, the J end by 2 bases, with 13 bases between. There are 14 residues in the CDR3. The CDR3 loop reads CASSRSSTPYEQYF. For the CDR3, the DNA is TGTGCCAGCAGCCGATCATCAACCCCCTACGAGCAGTACTTC.

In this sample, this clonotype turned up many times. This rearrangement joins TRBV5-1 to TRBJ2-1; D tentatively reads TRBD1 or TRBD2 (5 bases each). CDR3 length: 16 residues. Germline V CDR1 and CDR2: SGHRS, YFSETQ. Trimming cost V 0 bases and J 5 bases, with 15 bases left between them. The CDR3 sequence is CASSLAWGTNNNEQFF. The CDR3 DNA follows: TGCGCCAGCAGCTTGGCCTGGGGGACGAATAACAATGAGCAGTTCTTC.

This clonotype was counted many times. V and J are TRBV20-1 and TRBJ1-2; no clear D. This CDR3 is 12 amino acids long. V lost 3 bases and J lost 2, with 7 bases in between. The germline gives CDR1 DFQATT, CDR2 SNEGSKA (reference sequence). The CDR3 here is CSASGYNYGYTF. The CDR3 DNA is TGCAGTGCTAGTGGTTACAACTATGGCTACACCTTC.

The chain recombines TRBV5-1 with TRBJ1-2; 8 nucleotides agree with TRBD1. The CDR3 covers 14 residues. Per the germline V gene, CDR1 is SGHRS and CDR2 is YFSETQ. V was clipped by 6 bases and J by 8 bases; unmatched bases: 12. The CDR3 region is CASTYQDRVGGYTF. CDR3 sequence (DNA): TGCGCCAGCACCTATCAGGACAGGGTTGGCGGCTACACCTTC.

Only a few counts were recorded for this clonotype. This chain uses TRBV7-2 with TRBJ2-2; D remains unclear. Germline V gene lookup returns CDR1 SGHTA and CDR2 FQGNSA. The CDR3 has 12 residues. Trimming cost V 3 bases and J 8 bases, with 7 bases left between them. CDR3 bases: TGTGCCAGCAGCTTTTCCAAGGGGGAGCTGTTTTTT. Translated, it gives CASSFSKGELFF.

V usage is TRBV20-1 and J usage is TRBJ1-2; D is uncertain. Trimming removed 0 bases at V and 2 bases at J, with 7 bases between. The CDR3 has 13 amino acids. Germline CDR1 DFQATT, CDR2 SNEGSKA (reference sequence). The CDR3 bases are TGCAGTGCTAGAGATGTGCAGAACTATGGCTACACCTTC. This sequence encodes CSARDVQNYGYTF.

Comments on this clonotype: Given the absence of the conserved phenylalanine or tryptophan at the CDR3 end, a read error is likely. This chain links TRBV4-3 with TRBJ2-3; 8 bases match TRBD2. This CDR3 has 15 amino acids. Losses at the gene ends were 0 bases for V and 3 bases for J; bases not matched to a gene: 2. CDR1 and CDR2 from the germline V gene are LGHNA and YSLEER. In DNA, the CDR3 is TGCGCCAGCAGCCAAGACCGGGGGGGGACAGATACGCAGTATTCT. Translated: CASSQDRGGTDTQYS.

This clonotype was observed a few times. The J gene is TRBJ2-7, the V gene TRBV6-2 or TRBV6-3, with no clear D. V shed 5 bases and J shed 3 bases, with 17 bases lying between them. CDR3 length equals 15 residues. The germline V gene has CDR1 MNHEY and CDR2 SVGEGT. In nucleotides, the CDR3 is TGTGCCAGCAGTCGCCCCGGATCGGCGAGCTACGAGCAGTACTTC. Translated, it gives CASSRPGSASYEQYF.